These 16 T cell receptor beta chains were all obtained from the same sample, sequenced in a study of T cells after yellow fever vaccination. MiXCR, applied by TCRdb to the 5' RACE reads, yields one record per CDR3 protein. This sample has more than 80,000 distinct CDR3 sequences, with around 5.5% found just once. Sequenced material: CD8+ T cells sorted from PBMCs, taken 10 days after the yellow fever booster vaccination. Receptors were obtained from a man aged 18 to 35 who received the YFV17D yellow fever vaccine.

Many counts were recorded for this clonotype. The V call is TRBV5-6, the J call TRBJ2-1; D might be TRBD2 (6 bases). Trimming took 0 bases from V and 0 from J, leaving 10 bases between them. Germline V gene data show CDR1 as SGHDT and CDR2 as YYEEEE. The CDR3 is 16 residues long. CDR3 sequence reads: CASSLGAGSSYNEQFF. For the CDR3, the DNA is TGTGCCAGCAGCTTGGGTGCGGGAAGCTCCTACAATGAGCAGTTCTTC.

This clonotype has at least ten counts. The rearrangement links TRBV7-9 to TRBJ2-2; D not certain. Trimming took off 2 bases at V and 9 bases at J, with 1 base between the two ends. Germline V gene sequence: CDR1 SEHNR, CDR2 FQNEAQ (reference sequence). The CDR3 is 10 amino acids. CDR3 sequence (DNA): TGTGCCAGCAGCTTACGGGAGCTGTTTTTT. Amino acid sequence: CASSLRELFF. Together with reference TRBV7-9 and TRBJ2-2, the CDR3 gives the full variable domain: DTGVSQNPRHKITKRGQNVTFRCDPISEHNRLYWYRQTLGQGPEFLTYFQNEAQLEKSRLLSDRFSAERPKGSFSTLEIQRTEQGDSAMYLCASSLRELFFGEGSRLTVL.

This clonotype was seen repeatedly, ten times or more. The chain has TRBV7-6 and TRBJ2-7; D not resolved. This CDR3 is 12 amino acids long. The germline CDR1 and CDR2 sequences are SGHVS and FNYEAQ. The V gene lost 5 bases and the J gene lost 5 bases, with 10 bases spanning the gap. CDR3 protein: CASSLLPDEQYF. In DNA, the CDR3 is TGTGCCAGCAGCCTCCTTCCGGACGAGCAGTACTTC.

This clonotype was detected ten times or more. CDR3 protein: CASSQLREGYGYTF. For the CDR3, the DNA is TGCGCCAGCAGCCAGCTCAGGGAAGGGTATGGCTACACCTTC. This chain joins TRBV4-1 and TRBJ1-2; perhaps TRBD1 as D (5 bases). The V end lost 3 bases, the J end lost 5 bases, and 13 bases lay between the germline ends. Germline assignment: CDR1 MGHRA and CDR2 YSYEKL. This CDR3 has 14 amino acids.

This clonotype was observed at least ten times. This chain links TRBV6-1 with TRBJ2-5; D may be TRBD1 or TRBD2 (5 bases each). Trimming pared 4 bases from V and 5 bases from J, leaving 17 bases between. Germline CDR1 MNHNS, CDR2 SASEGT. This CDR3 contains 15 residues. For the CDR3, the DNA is TGTGCCAGCAGTGGATCCGATGGGGGTGCGGAGACCCAGTACTTC. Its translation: CASSGSDGGAETQYF.

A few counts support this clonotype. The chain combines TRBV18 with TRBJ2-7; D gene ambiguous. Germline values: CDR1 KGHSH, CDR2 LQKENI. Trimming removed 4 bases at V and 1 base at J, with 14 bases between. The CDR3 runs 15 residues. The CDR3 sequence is CASSLAGPPSYEQYF. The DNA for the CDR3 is TGTGCCAGCTCACTGGCAGGCCCTCCTTCCTACGAGCAGTACTTC.

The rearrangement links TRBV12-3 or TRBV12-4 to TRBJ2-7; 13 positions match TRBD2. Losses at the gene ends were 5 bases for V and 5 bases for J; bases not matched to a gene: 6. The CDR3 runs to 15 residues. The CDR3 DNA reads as TGTGCCAGCAGTCCCACTAGCGGGGGGGCCGACGAGCAGTACTTC. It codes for CASSPTSGGADEQYF.

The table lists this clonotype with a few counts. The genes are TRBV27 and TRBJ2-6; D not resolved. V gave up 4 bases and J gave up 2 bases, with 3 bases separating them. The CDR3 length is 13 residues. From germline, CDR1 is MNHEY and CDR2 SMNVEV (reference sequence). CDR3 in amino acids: CASSSAGANVLTF. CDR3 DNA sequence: TGTGCCAGCAGTTCCGCTGGGGCCAACGTCCTGACTTTC. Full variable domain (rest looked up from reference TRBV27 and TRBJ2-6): EAQVTQNPRYLITVTGKKLTVTCSQNMNHEYMSWYRQDPGLGLRQIYYSMNVEVTDKGDVPEGYKVSRKEKRNFPLILESPSPNQTSLYFCASSSAGANVLTFGAGSRLTVL.

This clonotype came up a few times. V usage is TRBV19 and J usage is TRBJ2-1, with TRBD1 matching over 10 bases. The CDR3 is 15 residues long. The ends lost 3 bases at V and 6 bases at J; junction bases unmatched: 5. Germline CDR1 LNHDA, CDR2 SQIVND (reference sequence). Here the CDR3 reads CASSIRGQGTNEQFF. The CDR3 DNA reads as TGTGCCAGTAGTATTAGGGGACAGGGGACCAATGAGCAGTTCTTC.

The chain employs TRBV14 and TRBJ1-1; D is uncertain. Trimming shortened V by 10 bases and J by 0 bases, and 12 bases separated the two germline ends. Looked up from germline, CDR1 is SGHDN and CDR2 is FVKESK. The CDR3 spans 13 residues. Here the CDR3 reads CATAVGMNTEAFF. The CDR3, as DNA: TGTGCCACCGCGGTGGGGATGAACACTGAAGCTTTCTTT.

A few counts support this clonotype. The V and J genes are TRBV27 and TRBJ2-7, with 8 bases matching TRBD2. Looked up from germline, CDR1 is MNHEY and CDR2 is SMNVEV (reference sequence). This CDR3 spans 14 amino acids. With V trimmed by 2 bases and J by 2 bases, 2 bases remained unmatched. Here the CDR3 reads CASSLGGGPYEQYF. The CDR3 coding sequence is TGTGCCAGCAGTTTAGGCGGGGGGCCCTACGAGCAGTACTTC.

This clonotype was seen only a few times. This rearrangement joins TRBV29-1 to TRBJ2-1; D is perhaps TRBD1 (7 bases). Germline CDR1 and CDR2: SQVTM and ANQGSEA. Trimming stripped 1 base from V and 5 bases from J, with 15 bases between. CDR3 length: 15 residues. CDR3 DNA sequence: TGCAGCGTTGAAGGGGCCAGGGGGGTAAACAATGAGCAGTTCTTC. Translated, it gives CSVEGARGVNNEQFF.

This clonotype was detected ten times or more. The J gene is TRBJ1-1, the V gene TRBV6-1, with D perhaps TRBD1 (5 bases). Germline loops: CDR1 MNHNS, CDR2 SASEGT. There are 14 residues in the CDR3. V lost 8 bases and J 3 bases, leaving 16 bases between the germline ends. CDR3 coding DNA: TGTGCCAGCGAAGGGACCATAAGGCACACTGAAGCTTTCTTT. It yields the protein CASEGTIRHTEAFF.

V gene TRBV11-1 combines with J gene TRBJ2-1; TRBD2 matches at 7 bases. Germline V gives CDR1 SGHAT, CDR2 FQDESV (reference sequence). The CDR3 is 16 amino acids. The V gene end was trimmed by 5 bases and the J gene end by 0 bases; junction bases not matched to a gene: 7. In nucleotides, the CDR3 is TGTGCCAGCAGCCTCTGGGAGGGGATCTCCTACAATGAGCAGTTCTTC. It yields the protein CASSLWEGISYNEQFF.

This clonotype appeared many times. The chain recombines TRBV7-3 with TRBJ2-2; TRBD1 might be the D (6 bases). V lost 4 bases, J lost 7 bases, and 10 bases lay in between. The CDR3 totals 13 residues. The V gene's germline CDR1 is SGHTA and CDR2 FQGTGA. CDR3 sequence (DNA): TGTGCCAGCAGCTCAGGGGTGCACGGGGAGCTGTTTTTT. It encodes CASSSGVHGELFF.

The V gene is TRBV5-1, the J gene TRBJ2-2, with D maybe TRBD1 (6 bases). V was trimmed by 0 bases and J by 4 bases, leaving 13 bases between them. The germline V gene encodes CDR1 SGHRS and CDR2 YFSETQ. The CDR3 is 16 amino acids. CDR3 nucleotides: TGCGCCAGCAGCTTGGAACAGGGTGACGGCACCGGGGAGCTGTTTTTT. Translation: CASSLEQGDGTGELFF.